This T cell receptor beta chain emerged from a study of T-cell reconstitution after alpha-beta-depleted transplantation in children. This clonotype was counted many times. It was with unique molecular identifiers that the TCRbeta library was prepared. TCRdb called the PCR reads again in MiXCR, with one record for every CDR3 protein. The table includes fewer than 120,000 distinct CDR3 sequences, over 9% detected once. The CDR3 runs 12 residues. Deletions cut 6 bases from V and 3 bases from J, with 6 bases between. Germline CDR1 is SGDLS and CDR2 is YYNGEE. The sequence derives from a human donor who donated a stem cell graft to a child with acute lymphoblastic leukemia. The sequencing here drew on PBMCs from the stem cell graft donor, taken from the stem cell graft. The V call is TRBV9, the J call TRBJ2-2; unclear D gene. CDR3 protein: CASTSDTGELFF. CDR3 nucleotides: TGTGCCAGCACCTCCGACACCGGGGAGCTGTTTTTT.